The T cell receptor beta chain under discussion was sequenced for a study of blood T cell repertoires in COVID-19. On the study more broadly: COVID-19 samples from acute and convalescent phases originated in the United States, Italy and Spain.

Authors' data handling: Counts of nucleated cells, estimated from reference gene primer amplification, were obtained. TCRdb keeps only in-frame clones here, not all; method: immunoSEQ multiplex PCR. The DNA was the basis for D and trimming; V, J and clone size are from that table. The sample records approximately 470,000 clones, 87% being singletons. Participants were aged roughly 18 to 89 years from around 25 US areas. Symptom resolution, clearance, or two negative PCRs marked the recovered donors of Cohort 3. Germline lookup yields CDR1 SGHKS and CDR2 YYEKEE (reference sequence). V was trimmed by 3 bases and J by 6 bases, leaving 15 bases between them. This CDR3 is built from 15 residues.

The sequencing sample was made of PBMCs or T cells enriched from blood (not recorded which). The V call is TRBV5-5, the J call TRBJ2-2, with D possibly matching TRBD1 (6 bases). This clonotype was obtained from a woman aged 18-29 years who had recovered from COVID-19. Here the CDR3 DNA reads TGTGCCAGCAGCTCCCTGAAAGAGGGGGCCGGGGAGCTGTTTTTT. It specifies CASSSLKEGAGELFF.